This T cell receptor (beta chain) is drawn from a study of blood T cell repertoires in COVID-19. Looked up from germline, CDR1 is KGHSH and CDR2 is LQKENI. The CDR3 length is 15 residues. V gave up 1 base and J gave up 6 bases, with 15 bases separating them. Assay used: immunoSEQ multiplex PCR; TCRdb lists only in-frame clones, some missing. The data show about 220,000 clones, around 82% seen once. What was sequenced was peripheral blood. The gene calls are TRBV18 and TRBJ1-1; D perhaps matches TRBD1 (6 bases). This TCR derives from a woman in her sixties or seventies with acute or convalescent COVID-19. CDR3 sequence reads: CASSPQPGDTPEAFF. The CDR3 DNA follows: TGTGCCAGCTCACCACAACCAGGGGACACGCCTGAAGCTTTCTTT.